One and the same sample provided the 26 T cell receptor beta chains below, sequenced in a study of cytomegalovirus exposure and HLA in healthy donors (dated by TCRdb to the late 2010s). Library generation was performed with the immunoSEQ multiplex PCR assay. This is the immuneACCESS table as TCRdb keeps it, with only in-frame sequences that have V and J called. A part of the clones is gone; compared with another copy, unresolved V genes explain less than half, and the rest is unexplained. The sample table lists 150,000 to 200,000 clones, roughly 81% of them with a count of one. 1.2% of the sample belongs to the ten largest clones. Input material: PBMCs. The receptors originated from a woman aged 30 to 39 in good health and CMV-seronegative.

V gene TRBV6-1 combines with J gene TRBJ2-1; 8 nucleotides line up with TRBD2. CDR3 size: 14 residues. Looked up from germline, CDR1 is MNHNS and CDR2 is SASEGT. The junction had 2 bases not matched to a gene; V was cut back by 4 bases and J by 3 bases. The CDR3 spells CASSVAGGYNEQFF. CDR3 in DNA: TGTGCCAGCAGTGTCGCGGGGGGCTACAATGAGCAGTTCTTC.

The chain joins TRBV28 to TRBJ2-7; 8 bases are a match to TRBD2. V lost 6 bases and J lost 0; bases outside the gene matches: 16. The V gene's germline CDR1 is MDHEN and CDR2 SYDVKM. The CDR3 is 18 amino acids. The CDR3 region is CASSSSELAAEFSYEQYF. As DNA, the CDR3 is TGTGCCAGCAGCTCCTCTGAACTAGCGGCTGAATTCTCCTACGAGCAGTACTTC.

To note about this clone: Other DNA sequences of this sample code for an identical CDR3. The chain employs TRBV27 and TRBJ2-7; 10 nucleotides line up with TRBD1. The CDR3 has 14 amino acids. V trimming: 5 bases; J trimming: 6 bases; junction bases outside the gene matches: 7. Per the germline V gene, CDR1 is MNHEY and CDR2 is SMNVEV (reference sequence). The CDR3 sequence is CASSPGTGVSEQYF. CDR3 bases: TGTGCCAGCAGTCCCGGGACAGGGGTTTCCGAGCAGTACTTC.

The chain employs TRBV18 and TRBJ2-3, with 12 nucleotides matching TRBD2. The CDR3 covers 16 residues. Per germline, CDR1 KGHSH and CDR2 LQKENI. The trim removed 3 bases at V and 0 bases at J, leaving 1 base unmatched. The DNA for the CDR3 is TGTGCCAGCTCACCCCTAGCGGGGGGGAGCACAGATACGCAGTATTTT. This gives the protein CASSPLAGGSTDTQYF.

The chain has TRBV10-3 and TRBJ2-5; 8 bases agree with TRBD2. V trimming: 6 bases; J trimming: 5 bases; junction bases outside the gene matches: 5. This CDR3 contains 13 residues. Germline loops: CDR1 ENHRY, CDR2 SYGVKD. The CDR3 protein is CAISYTGGETQYF. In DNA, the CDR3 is TGTGCCATCAGCTACACGGGAGGGGAGACCCAGTACTTC.

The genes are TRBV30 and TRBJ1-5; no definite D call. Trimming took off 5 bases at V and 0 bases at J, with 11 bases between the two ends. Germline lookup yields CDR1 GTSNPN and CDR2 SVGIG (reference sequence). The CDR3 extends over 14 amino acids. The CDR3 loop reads CAWGTHYSNQPQHF. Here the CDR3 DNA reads TGTGCCTGGGGAACACACTATAGCAATCAGCCCCAGCATTTT.

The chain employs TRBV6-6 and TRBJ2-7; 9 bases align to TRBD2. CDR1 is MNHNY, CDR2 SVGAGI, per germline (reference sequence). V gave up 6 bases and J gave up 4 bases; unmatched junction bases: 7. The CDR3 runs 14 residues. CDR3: CASSPAGGPYEQYF. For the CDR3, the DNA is TGTGCCAGCAGCCCCGCGGGAGGGCCATACGAGCAGTACTTC.

The chain's CDR3 is CASSLDLAGTGELFF. The DNA of the CDR3 is TGTGCCAGCAGCTTAGACCTAGCGGGAACCGGGGAGCTGTTTTTT. This chain links TRBV11-2 with TRBJ2-2; 9 bases agree with TRBD2. Germline CDR1 SGHAT, CDR2 FQNNGV. With V trimmed by 0 bases and J by 5 bases, 1 base remained unmatched. This CDR3 contains 15 residues.

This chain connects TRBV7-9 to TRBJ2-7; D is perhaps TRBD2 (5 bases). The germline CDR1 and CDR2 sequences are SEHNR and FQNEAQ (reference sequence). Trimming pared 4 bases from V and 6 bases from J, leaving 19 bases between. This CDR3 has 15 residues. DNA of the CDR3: TGTGCCAGCAGCTCTTCGGACGGAGGACCCTCCGAGCAGTACTTC. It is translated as CASSSSDGGPSEQYF.

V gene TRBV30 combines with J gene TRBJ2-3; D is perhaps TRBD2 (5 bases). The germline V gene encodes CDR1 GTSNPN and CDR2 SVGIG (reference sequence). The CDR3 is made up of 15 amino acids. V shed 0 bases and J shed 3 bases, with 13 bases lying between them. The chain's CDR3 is CAWSVSWTFTDTQYF. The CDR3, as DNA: TGTGCCTGGAGTGTATCTTGGACTTTTACAGATACGCAGTATTTT.

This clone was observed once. For the CDR3, the DNA is TGTGCCAGCAGCTCCGCCGGGACAGCTGCCGAGACCCAGTACTTC. Residues: CASSSAGTAAETQYF. The chain uses TRBV11-3 and TRBJ2-5; 7 bases are shared with TRBD1. The V gene's germline CDR1 is SGHNT and CDR2 YENEEA. Unmatched junction bases numbered 10, after V lost 4 bases and J lost 5 bases. This CDR3 spans 15 amino acids.

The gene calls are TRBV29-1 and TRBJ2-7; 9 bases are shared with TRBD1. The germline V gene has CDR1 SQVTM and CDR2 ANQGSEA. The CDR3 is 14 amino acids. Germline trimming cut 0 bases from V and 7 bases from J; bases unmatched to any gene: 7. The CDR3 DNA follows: TGCAGCGTTGAAGAACAGGGGGCAGGGCGGGAGCAGTACTTC. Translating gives CSVEEQGAGREQYF.

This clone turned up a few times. The DNA for the CDR3 is TGTGCCAGCAGTTCCCCGAATGGGGAGGGAAGAGATACGCAGTATTTT. Its protein product is CASSSPNGEGRDTQYF. The rearrangement links TRBV6-5 to TRBJ2-3; 7 bases are shared with TRBD2. Germline CDR1 reads MNHEY; CDR2 reads SVGAGI. Trimming cost V 4 bases and J 5 bases; bases outside gene matches: 12. The CDR3 has 16 residues.

The CDR3 sequence: CASSPGSRPTIYF. CDR3 in DNA: TGTGCCAGCAGCCCGGGTAGCCGGCCCACCATATATTTT. The rearrangement joins TRBV7-9 to TRBJ1-3; D call uncertain. Germline CDR1 reads SEHNR; CDR2 reads FQNEAQ (reference sequence). Trimming removed 5 bases from V and 9 bases from J, with 14 bases in between. This CDR3 has 13 residues. Drawing the rest from reference TRBV7-9 and TRBJ1-3, the complete variable domain is DTGVSQNPRHKITKRGQNVTFRCDPISEHNRLYWYRQTLGQGPEFLTYFQNEAQLEKSRLLSDRFSAERPKGSFSTLEIQRTEQGDSAMYLCASSPGSRPTIYFGEGSWLTVV.

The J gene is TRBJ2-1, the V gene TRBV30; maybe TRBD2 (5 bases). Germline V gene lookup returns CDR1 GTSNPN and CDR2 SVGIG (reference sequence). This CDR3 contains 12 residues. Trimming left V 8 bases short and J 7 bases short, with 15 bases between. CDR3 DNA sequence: TGTGCCGGGAAGAGGGCGGTAAATGAGCAGTTCTTC. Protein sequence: CAGKRAVNEQFF.

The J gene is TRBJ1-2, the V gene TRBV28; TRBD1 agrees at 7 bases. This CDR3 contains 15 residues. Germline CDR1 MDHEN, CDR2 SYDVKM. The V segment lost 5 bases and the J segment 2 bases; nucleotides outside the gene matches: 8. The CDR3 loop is CASSLGQEINYGYTF. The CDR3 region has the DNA TGTGCCAGCAGTCTCGGACAGGAGATCAACTATGGCTACACCTTC.

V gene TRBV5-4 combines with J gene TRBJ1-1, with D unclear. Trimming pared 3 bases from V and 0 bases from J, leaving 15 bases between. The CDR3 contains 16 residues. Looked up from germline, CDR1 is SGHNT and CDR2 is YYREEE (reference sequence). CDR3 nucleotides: TGTGCCAGCAGCTCCCGTGGGGAGCCCCTGAACACTGAAGCTTTCTTT. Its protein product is CASSSRGEPLNTEAFF.

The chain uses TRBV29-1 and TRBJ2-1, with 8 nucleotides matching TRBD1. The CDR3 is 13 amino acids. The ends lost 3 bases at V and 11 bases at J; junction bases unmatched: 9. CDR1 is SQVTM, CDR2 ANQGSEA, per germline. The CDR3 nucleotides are TGCAGCGTTGAGGGACAGGAGATTTCGAAGCAGTTCTTC. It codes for CSVEGQEISKQFF.

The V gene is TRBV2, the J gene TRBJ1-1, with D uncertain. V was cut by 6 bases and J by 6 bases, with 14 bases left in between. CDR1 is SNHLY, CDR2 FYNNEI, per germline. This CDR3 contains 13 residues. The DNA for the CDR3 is TGTGCCAGCAGCCCCGGCGGGGTCGCTGAAGCTTTCTTT. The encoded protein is CASSPGGVAEAFF.

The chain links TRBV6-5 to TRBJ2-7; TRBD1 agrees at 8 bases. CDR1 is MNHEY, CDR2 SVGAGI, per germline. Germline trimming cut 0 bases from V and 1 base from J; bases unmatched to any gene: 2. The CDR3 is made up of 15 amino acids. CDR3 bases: TGTGCCAGCAGTTACTCGGGACAGGATTCCTACGAGCAGTACTTC. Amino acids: CASSYSGQDSYEQYF.

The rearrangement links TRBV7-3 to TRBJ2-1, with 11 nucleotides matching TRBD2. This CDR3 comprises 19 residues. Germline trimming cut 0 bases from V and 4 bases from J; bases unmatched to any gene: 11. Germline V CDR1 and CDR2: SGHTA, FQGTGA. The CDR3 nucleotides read TGTGCCAGCAGCTTAACGGCCTCGGCGACTAGCGGGGAGTACAATGAGCAGTTCTTC. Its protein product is CASSLTASATSGEYNEQFF.

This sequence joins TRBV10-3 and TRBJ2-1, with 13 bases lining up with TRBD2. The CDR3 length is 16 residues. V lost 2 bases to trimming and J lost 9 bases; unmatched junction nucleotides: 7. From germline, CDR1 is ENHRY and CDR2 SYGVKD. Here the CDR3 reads CAISEPTSGGKGEQFF. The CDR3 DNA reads TGTGCCATCAGTGAGCCGACTAGCGGGGGGAAAGGTGAGCAGTTCTTC.

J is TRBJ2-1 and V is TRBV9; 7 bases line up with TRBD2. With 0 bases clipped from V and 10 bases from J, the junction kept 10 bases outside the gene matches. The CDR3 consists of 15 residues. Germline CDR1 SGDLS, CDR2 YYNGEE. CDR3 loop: CASSVEASGLMEQFF. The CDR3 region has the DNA TGTGCCAGCAGCGTAGAGGCTAGCGGACTTATGGAGCAGTTCTTC.

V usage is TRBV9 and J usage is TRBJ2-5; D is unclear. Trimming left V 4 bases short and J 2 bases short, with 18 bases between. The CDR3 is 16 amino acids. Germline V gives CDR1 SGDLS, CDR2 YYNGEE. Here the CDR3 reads CASSSQYRVRQETQYF. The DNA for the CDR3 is TGTGCCAGCAGCTCCCAGTACCGGGTCCGACAAGAGACCCAGTACTTC.

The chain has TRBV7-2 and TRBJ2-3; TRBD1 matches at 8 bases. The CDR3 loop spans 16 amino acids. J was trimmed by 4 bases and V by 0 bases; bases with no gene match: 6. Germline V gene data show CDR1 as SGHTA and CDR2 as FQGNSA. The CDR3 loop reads CASSLAPGGPADTQYF. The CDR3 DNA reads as TGTGCCAGCAGCTTAGCTCCAGGGGGCCCCGCAGATACGCAGTATTTT.

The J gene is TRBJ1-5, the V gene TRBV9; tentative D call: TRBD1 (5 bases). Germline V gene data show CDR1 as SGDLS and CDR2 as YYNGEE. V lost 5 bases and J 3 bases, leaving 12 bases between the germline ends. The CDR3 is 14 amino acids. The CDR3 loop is CASSPQGINQPQHF. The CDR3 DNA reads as TGTGCCAGCAGTCCCCAGGGTATCAATCAGCCCCAGCATTTT.